The 32 T cell receptor beta chains presented below share a single source sample, sequenced in a study of Graves' ophthalmopathy and Graves' hyperthyroidism. Amplification from RNA transcripts yielded the TCR beta CDR3 regions. HTBI primers served in a first-round RT-PCR, which a second-round multiplex PCR followed. TCRdb fed the multiplex PCR reads into MiXCR, producing one record per CDR3 protein. The table lists 740,000 or so distinct CDR3 sequences, 40% of them singletons. Input material: peripheral blood. All receptors derive from an adult man with Graves' ophthalmopathy.

This clonotype was observed many times. The CDR3 loop reads CAIRPDYPHEQYF. For the CDR3, the DNA is TGTGCCATCAGACCAGACTACCCCCACGAGCAGTACTTC. The chain links TRBV10-3 to TRBJ2-7, with D possibly being TRBD2 (5 bases). This CDR3 has 13 amino acids. With 6 bases removed from V and 5 bases from J, the gap between germline ends came to 14 bases. Germline CDR1 and CDR2: ENHRY and SYGVKD.

The sample holds many counts of this clonotype. The chain links TRBV19 to TRBJ1-5; D unresolved. Germline assignment: CDR1 LNHDA and CDR2 SQIVND (reference sequence). The CDR3 extends over 14 amino acids. V was pared by 5 bases and J by 4 bases, with 12 bases between. This CDR3 is CASSWLSKNQPQHF. In nucleotides, the CDR3 is TGTGCCAGTAGTTGGCTGAGTAAGAATCAGCCCCAGCATTTT. The full variable domain, completed using reference TRBV19 and TRBJ1-5, is DGGITQSPKYLFRKEGQNVTLSCEQNLNHDAMYWYRQDPGQGLRLIYYSQIVNDFQKGDIAEGYSVSREKKESFPLTVTSAQKNPTAFYLCASSWLSKNQPQHFGDGTRLSIL.

This clonotype occurred many times. The rearrangement joins TRBV2 to TRBJ2-7; possibly TRBD1 for D (6 bases). Trimming removed 6 bases from V and 3 bases from J, with 12 bases in between. Per germline, CDR1 SNHLY and CDR2 FYNNEI. This CDR3 has 13 residues. CDR3 bases: TGTGCCAGCAGGGCCACAGGGTACTACGAGCAGTACTTC. It yields the protein CASRATGYYEQYF.

The J gene is TRBJ1-2, the V gene TRBV6-6; D is perhaps TRBD1 (6 bases). Trimming stripped 11 bases from V and 6 bases from J, with 16 bases between. Germline assignment: CDR1 MNHNY and CDR2 SVGAGI (reference sequence). The CDR3 runs 12 residues. CDR3 in amino acids: CAYGGGDDGYTF. In DNA, the CDR3 is TGTGCCTACGGAGGGGGGGACGATGGCTACACCTTC.

This chain joins TRBV7-2 and TRBJ2-7; D unclear. The CDR3 has 13 amino acids. The ends were cut back, 9 bases at V and 4 bases at J, with 16 bases in the middle. Germline loops: CDR1 SGHTA, CDR2 FQGNSA. The CDR3 loop is CASASPLGYEQYF. Here the CDR3 DNA reads TGTGCCAGTGCTAGTCCGCTCGGTTACGAGCAGTACTTC.

The chain employs TRBV7-9 and TRBJ1-6; a weak D match, TRBD1 (6 bases). Trimming removed 5 bases at V and 7 bases at J, with 15 bases between. CDR1 and CDR2 from the germline V gene are SEHNR and FQNEAQ (reference sequence). The CDR3 is made up of 15 amino acids. The CDR3 loop reads CASSGRGGRNSPLHF. In DNA form, the CDR3 reads TGTGCCAGCAGCGGTAGAGGGGGTAGGAATTCACCCCTCCACTTT.

This clonotype was counted many times. The genes are TRBV29-1 and TRBJ2-7; no reliable D call. The V gene lost 4 bases and the J gene lost 0 bases, with 13 bases spanning the gap. The CDR3 has 14 residues. CDR1 and CDR2 (germline): SQVTM, ANQGSEA. This CDR3 reads CSVGPSLSSYEQYF. CDR3 sequence (DNA): TGCAGCGTTGGCCCGTCCTTGAGCTCCTACGAGCAGTACTTC.

In DNA form, the CDR3 reads TGTGCTAGAGATAGACAGGGACGAGAAAAACTGTTTTTT. As protein: CARDRQGREKLFF. The V gene is TRBV11-1, the J gene TRBJ1-4; TRBD1 matches at 7 bases. This CDR3 is 13 amino acids long. From germline, CDR1 is SGHAT and CDR2 FQDESV (reference sequence).

The chain's CDR3 is CASSSRFDRSEAFF. The CDR3 coding sequence is TGTGCCAGCAGTTCACGATTTGACCGCAGTGAAGCTTTCTTT. The chain links TRBV15 to TRBJ1-1; no clear D gene. This CDR3 has 14 residues. CDR1 is LNHNV and CDR2 is YYDKDF in the germline V gene (reference sequence). The V end was cut by 10 bases, the J end by 7 bases, with 22 bases between.

There are a few counts of this clonotype. The chain carries TRBV7-9 and TRBJ2-5; D possibly corresponds to TRBD2 (7 bases). Germline CDR1 is SEHNR and CDR2 is FQNEAQ (reference sequence). The CDR3 loop spans 16 amino acids. V was shortened by 2 bases and J by 7 bases, with 20 bases between the two germline ends. The CDR3 DNA reads as TGTGCCAGCAGCTTATTAGGGGGGGGGGCCTTCACGACCCAGTACTTC. This translates into CASSLLGGGAFTTQYF.

V is TRBV10-3 and J is TRBJ1-2; D is perhaps TRBD1 (5 bases). The CDR3 runs to 14 residues. The germline V gene encodes CDR1 ENHRY and CDR2 SYGVKD. V gave up 5 bases and J gave up 8 bases, with 18 bases separating them. DNA of the CDR3: TGTGCCATCAGTACACTAACAGGTTTTGGAGGCTACACCTTC. Translation: CAISTLTGFGGYTF.

This clonotype was seen ten or more times. V and J are TRBV7-9 and TRBJ2-6, with D possibly being TRBD1 (5 bases). The germline gives CDR1 SEHNR, CDR2 FQNEAQ (reference sequence). V lost 7 bases to trimming and J lost 1 base, with 14 bases between them. The CDR3 has 16 amino acids. CDR3 nucleotides: TGTGCCAGCAAGCCCCAAACAGGTTCTGGGGCCAACGTCCTGACTTTC. It is translated as CASKPQTGSGANVLTF.

A word on this clonotype: It is unclear where the CDR3 begins or ends on the DNA, so no DNA is shown, and the CDR3 is as TCRdb lists it. The chain has TRBV29-1 and TRBJ1-3; the table's TRBD1 call for D was not verified on the DNA. The CDR3 length equals 15 residues, ends included. Germline V CDR1 and CDR2: SQVTM, ANQGSEA. The CDR3: CSVGRGADYGNTIHF.

This clonotype was counted between two and nine times. The chain recombines TRBV10-3 with TRBJ2-5; D is unresolved. The V gene lost 4 bases and the J gene lost 3 bases, with 9 bases spanning the gap. CDR3 length: 13 residues. Germline CDR1 reads ENHRY; CDR2 reads SYGVKD. The CDR3 DNA reads as TGTGCCATCAGTGTTACAGAGAAAGAGACCCAGTACTTC. It codes for CAISVTEKETQYF.

The chain joins TRBV27 to TRBJ2-7; no clear D. V lost 2 bases, J lost 7 bases, and 12 bases lay in between. Germline V gene sequence: CDR1 MNHEY, CDR2 SMNVEV (reference sequence). The CDR3 contains 13 residues. The CDR3 nucleotides read TGTGCCAGCAGTTTAGGGTCCCTTGGTGAGCAGTACTTC. Translation: CASSLGSLGEQYF.

The chain combines TRBV6-4 with TRBJ1-5; 9 bases fit TRBD1. CDR1 MRHNA and CDR2 SNTAGT come from the germline V gene. The CDR3 is 16 residues long. Losses at the gene ends were 7 bases for V and 6 bases for J; bases not matched to a gene: 13. The CDR3 sequence is CASTSLQGARSQPQHF. The CDR3 bases are TGTGCCAGCACCTCGCTACAGGGGGCGAGGAGTCAGCCCCAGCATTTT.

This clonotype was counted a few times. V gene TRBV5-5 combines with J gene TRBJ1-1; D perhaps matches TRBD1 (5 bases). This CDR3 has 15 residues. Germline assignment: CDR1 SGHKS and CDR2 YYEKEE (reference sequence). The germline V and J ends were trimmed by 6 bases and 6 bases, with 21 bases remaining between them. The CDR3 bases are TGTGCCAGCATTGGTGGTACGGGGGGGGAAGCTGAAGCTTTCTTT. Translated, it gives CASIGGTGGEAEAFF.

J is TRBJ1-1 and V is TRBV12-3 or TRBV12-4; 7 bases match TRBD1. The CDR3 sequence is 15 residues long. V gave up 9 bases and J gave up 4 bases; unmatched junction bases: 14. This CDR3 reads CASCLDPDRATEAFF. Here the CDR3 DNA reads TGTGCCAGTTGTTTGGACCCTGACAGGGCCACTGAAGCTTTCTTT.

The chain links TRBV20-1 to TRBJ2-5; 7 nucleotides line up with TRBD1. CDR1 is DFQATT, CDR2 SNEGSKA, per germline (reference sequence). The ends lost 5 bases at V and 1 base at J; junction bases unmatched: 7. The CDR3 totals 14 residues. In DNA, the CDR3 is TGCAGTGCTTACCAACAGGGGATCCAAGAGACCCAGTACTTC. Its translation: CSAYQQGIQETQYF.

This clonotype has just a few counts. The chain is built from TRBV9 and TRBJ2-6; D is perhaps TRBD1 or TRBD2 (6 bases each). The CDR3 has 16 residues. The ends were cut back, 4 bases at V and 4 bases at J, with 15 bases in the middle. Per the germline V gene, CDR1 is SGDLS and CDR2 is YYNGEE. DNA for the CDR3: TGTGCCAGCAGCCGTGGGGGGCGGGCCGGGGCCAACGTCCTGACTTTC. This gives the protein CASSRGGRAGANVLTF.

This chain connects TRBV19 to TRBJ1-5; D may be TRBD1 (6 bases). Between the trimmed V and J ends, which lost 5 bases and 11 bases, there was a span of 22 bases. The germline gives CDR1 LNHDA, CDR2 SQIVND (reference sequence). The CDR3 consists of 15 residues. The CDR3 nucleotides are TGTGCCAGTAGTCCGACAGACAGGAAGGCGGAGACCCAGCATTTT. The encoded protein is CASSPTDRKAETQHF.

This clonotype was seen many times. The chain recombines TRBV7-9 with TRBJ2-6; D unresolved. V lost 6 bases to trimming and J lost 0 bases, with 12 bases between them. This CDR3 has 16 amino acids. CDR1 and CDR2 from the germline V gene are SEHNR and FQNEAQ (reference sequence). CDR3: CASSSRRSSGANVLTF. CDR3 in DNA: TGTGCCAGCAGTAGTCGACGGAGCTCTGGGGCCAACGTCCTGACTTTC. The variable domain in full, with the rest retrieved from reference TRBV7-9 and TRBJ2-6, is DTGVSQNPRHKITKRGQNVTFRCDPISEHNRLYWYRQTLGQGPEFLTYFQNEAQLEKSRLLSDRFSAERPKGSFSTLEIQRTEQGDSAMYLCASSSRRSSGANVLTFGAGSRLTVL.

The J gene is TRBJ2-7, the V gene TRBV29-1, with 7 bases that match TRBD2. The CDR3 has 12 amino acids. Germline CDR1 SQVTM, CDR2 ANQGSEA. In DNA, the CDR3 is TGCATCGGAGGCGGGAGCTCCTACGAGCAGTACTTC. Translated: CIGGGSSYEQYF.

This sequence joins TRBV10-3 and TRBJ1-1; 7 nucleotides agree with TRBD1. From germline, CDR1 is ENHRY and CDR2 SYGVKD. V dropped 10 bases and J dropped 0; count of bases not matched to a gene: 5. The length of the CDR3 is 13 residues. The CDR3 DNA follows: TGTGCCAGCAGGGACAGTGTGAACACTGAAGCTTTCTTT. The encoded protein is CASRDSVNTEAFF.

With regard to this clonotype: The germline gene is not matched at one end of the junction; a read error may be the cause. The rearrangement joins TRBV2 to TRBJ2-5; a weak D match, TRBD2 (7 bases). The CDR3 sequence is 15 residues long. Germline CDR1 SNHLY, CDR2 FYNNEI. The CDR3 DNA reads as TGTGCCGGCAGTGTTATAGGGGGGGCCGCGGAGACCCAGTACTTC. Amino acids: CAGSVIGGAAETQYF.

This clonotype was counted ten times or more. The V and J genes are TRBV7-9 and TRBJ2-1, with D perhaps matching TRBD2 (6 bases). From germline, CDR1 is SEHNR and CDR2 FQNEAQ (reference sequence). V was trimmed by 0 bases and J by 9 bases, leaving 6 bases between them. The CDR3 spans 12 residues. CDR3 in DNA: TGTGCCAGCAGCTTAGCGGAGGGTGAGCAGTTCTTC. This codes for CASSLAEGEQFF.

The rearrangement links TRBV7-6 to TRBJ2-1; D possibly uses TRBD1 or TRBD2 (5 bases each). The V gene lost 5 bases and the J gene lost 8 bases, with 19 bases spanning the gap. From germline, CDR1 is SGHVS and CDR2 FNYEAQ. The CDR3 is 15 amino acids. The CDR3 DNA follows: TGTGCCAGCAGCAACCGTGGGACCTTGGCCTATGAGCAGTTCTTC. Its protein product is CASSNRGTLAYEQFF.

Concerning this clonotype itself: A single base separates this from a much larger clone, so it may be a read error. The J gene is TRBJ2-7, the V gene TRBV29-1, with no clear D. Trimming left V 7 bases short and J 0 bases short, with 7 bases between. Per the germline V gene, CDR1 is SQVTM and CDR2 is ANQGSEA. This CDR3 comprises 11 residues. The CDR3 bases are TGCAGCGCGGCTGGCTCCTACGAGCAGTACTTC. It translates to CSAAGSYEQYF.

The chain uses TRBV7-2 and TRBJ1-1; D is unclear. V lost 0 bases, J lost 7 bases, and 27 bases lay in between. Germline assignment: CDR1 SGHTA and CDR2 FQGNSA. The CDR3 runs to 19 residues. CDR3 protein: CASSLAYEIRERADDEAFF. The CDR3 DNA reads TGTGCCAGCAGCTTAGCGTATGAGATTAGGGAGAGGGCAGATGATGAAGCTTTCTTT.

This sequence joins TRBV15 and TRBJ2-5; either TRBD1 or TRBD2 may fit D (5 bases each). The J call may not be correct, given that the DNA end is closer to TRBJ2-7. This CDR3 has 13 residues. From germline, CDR1 is LNHNV and CDR2 YYDKDF (reference sequence). CDR3 sequence reads: CAPEWGITYEQYF. The CDR3 coding sequence is TGTGCCCCAGAGTGGGGGATAACCTACGAGCAGTACTTC.

In its sample, this clonotype was seen a few times. DNA of the CDR3: TGCAGTGCTAGAGGGCGGGAGAACTACGAGCAGTACTTC. Translated, it gives CSARGRENYEQYF. V is TRBV20-1 and J is TRBJ2-7; 7 bases fit TRBD2. Unmatched junction bases numbered 3, after V lost 1 base and J lost 3 bases. Germline V gene lookup returns CDR1 DFQATT and CDR2 SNEGSKA (reference sequence). There are 13 residues in the CDR3.

This clonotype was seen only a few times. This sequence joins TRBV7-9 and TRBJ1-2, with 8 bases identical to TRBD1. CDR3 length: 17 amino acids. Germline trimming cut 4 bases from V and 3 bases from J; bases unmatched to any gene: 13. Germline V CDR1 and CDR2: SEHNR, FQNEAQ (reference sequence). CDR3: CASSSTRGRAGDYGYTF. The CDR3 DNA reads as TGTGCCAGCAGCTCCACCAGGGGGCGGGCGGGTGACTATGGCTACACCTTC.